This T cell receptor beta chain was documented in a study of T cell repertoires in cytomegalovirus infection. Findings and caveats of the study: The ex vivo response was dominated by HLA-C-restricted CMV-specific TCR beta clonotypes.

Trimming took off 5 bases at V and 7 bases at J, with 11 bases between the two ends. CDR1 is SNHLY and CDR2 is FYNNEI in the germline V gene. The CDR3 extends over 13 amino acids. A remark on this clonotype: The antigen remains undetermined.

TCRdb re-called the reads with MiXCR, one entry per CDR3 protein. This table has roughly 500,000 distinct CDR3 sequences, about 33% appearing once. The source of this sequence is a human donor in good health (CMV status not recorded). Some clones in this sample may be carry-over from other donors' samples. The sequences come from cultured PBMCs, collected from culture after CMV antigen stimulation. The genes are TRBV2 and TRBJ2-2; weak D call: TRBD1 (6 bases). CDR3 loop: CASSYRVDGELFF. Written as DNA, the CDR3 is TGTGCCAGCAGTTACAGGGTGGACGGGGAGCTGTTTTTT.